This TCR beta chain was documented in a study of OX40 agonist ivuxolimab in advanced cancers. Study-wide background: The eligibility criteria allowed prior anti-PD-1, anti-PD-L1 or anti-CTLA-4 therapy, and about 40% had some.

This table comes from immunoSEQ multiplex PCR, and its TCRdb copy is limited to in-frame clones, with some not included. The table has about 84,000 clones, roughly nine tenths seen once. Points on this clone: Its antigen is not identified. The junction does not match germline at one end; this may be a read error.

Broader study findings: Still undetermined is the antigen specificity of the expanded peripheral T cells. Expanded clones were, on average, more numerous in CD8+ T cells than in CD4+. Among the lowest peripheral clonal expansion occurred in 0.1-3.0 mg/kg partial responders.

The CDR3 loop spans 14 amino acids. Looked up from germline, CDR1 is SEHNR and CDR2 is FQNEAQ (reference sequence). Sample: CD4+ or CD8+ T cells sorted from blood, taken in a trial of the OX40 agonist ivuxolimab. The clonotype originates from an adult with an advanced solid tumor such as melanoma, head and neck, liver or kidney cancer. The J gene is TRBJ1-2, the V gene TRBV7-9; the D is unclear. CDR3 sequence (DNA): TGTGCCAGCAGCGCCTTTCTGGGGAACTCTGGCTACACCTTC. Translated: CASSAFLGNSGYTF.